One and the same sample provided the 21 T cell receptor beta chains below, sequenced in a study of cytomegalovirus exposure and HLA in healthy donors. The PCR used 60 Vbeta and 13 Jbeta primers. The method was immunoSEQ multiplex PCR; TCRdb's version includes in-frame clones alone and lacks a portion of them. The sample has 200,000 or so clones; about 80% are singletons. The sequenced sample consisted of PBMCs. The receptors stem from a woman in her forties or fifties in good health and CMV-seropositive.

This chain joins TRBV5-4 and TRBJ2-3, with D possibly being TRBD1 (5 bases). The CDR3 is made up of 15 amino acids. Germline V gene data show CDR1 as SGHNT and CDR2 as YYREEE (reference sequence). V was clipped by 2 bases and J by 0 bases, with 10 bases between them. The CDR3 DNA sequence: TGTGCCAGCAGCTTAGATGGGGCCAGCACAGATACGCAGTATTTT. This sequence encodes CASSLDGASTDTQYF. The whole variable domain, filled in from reference TRBV5-4 and TRBJ2-3, reads ETGVTQSPTHLIKTRGQQVTLRCSSQSGHNTVSWYQQALGQGPQFIFQYYREEENGRGNFPPRFSGLQFPNYSSELNVNALELDDSALYLCASSLDGASTDTQYFGPGTRLTVL.

The rearrangement joins TRBV19 to TRBJ2-3; D gene uncertain. This CDR3 is built from 14 residues. Germline V lookup: CDR1 LNHDA, CDR2 SQIVND (reference sequence). V lost 1 base and J lost 2, with 7 bases in between. The chain's CDR3 is CASSIGGFTDTQYF. CDR3 sequence (DNA): TGTGCCAGTAGTATAGGAGGCTTCACAGATACGCAGTATTTT.

This clone came up once. The gene calls are TRBV18 and TRBJ1-6; tentative D call: TRBD1 (6 bases). The CDR3 sequence is 15 residues long. Per germline, CDR1 KGHSH and CDR2 LQKENI. V was cut by 8 bases and J by 6 bases, with 17 bases left in between. DNA for the CDR3: TGTGCCAGCGAGAAAGCCGGGGGGCTTAATTCACCCCTCCACTTT. Its translation: CASEKAGGLNSPLHF.

The chain recombines TRBV7-9 with TRBJ2-7; D ambiguous. In germline, CDR1 is SEHNR, CDR2 FQNEAQ (reference sequence). Trimming shortened V by 2 bases and J by 5 bases, and 13 bases separated the two germline ends. The CDR3 totals 14 residues. The CDR3 DNA is TGTGCCAGCAGCTTACGTTCCCAGACTGACGAGCAGTACTTC. It is translated as CASSLRSQTDEQYF.

The chain carries TRBV2 and TRBJ2-7; unclear D gene. V dropped 6 bases and J dropped 4 bases, with 13 bases sitting between them. The germline gives CDR1 SNHLY, CDR2 FYNNEI. The CDR3 contains 13 residues. The CDR3 DNA follows: TGTGCCAGCAGGGCCCTCGAACAGTACGAGCAGTACTTC. Translation gives CASRALEQYEQYF.

The chain employs TRBV10-3 and TRBJ2-1, with TRBD2 matching over 13 bases. V shed 4 bases and J 4 bases; nucleotides not matched to a gene: 7. CDR3 length: 17 residues. The germline V gene encodes CDR1 ENHRY and CDR2 SYGVKD. This CDR3 reads CAISGRTSGGAYNEQFF. CDR3 DNA: TGTGCCATCAGTGGTCGGACTAGCGGGGGCGCATACAATGAGCAGTTCTTC.

V is TRBV27 and J is TRBJ2-7, with D perhaps TRBD2 (6 bases). V lost 6 bases and J lost 7, with 13 bases in between. Germline V CDR1 and CDR2: MNHEY, SMNVEV (reference sequence). This CDR3 region has 12 residues. In DNA, the CDR3 is TGTGCCAGCAGCTTTTTGGCGGGGGAGCAGTACTTC. Residues: CASSFLAGEQYF.

V and J are TRBV2 and TRBJ2-1; TRBD2 agrees at 13 bases. J lost 5 bases, V lost 6 bases, and 4 bases had no gene match. The germline CDR1 and CDR2 sequences are SNHLY and FYNNEI. The CDR3 is made up of 15 amino acids. CDR3 amino acids: CASRGLAGRNNEQFF. The CDR3 DNA reads as TGTGCCAGCAGGGGACTAGCGGGGCGCAACAATGAGCAGTTCTTC.

DNA of the CDR3: TGTGCCAGCAGGACTAGCGGGGGATACTACGAGCAGTACTTC. Translating gives CASRTSGGYYEQYF. The chain combines TRBV28 with TRBJ2-5, with 12 bases fitting TRBD2. The end of the DNA is better explained by TRBJ2-7, so the J call may be wrong. This CDR3 has 14 residues. Germline CDR1 and CDR2: MDHEN and SYDVKM.

V and J are TRBV13 and TRBJ2-5; D is unresolved. There are 13 residues in the CDR3. Trimming removed 2 bases from V and 2 bases from J, with 6 bases in between. Germline CDR1 PRHDT, CDR2 FYEKMQ (reference sequence). The CDR3 sequence: CASSLRGQETQYF. In nucleotides, the CDR3 is TGTGCCAGCAGCTTAAGAGGACAAGAGACCCAGTACTTC.

The CDR3 nucleotides read TGTGCCAGTACCGTCCTACAGGGGACTAATGAAAAACTGTTTTTT. This encodes CASTVLQGTNEKLFF. The chain combines TRBV19 with TRBJ1-4, with 7 bases identical to TRBD1. J was trimmed by 2 bases and V by 7 bases; bases with no gene match: 7. There are 15 residues in the CDR3. The V gene's germline CDR1 is LNHDA and CDR2 SQIVND (reference sequence).

The chain carries TRBV18 and TRBJ1-1, with 9 bases aligning to TRBD1. Unmatched junction bases numbered 8, after V lost 3 bases and J lost 0 bases. Germline V gene lookup returns CDR1 KGHSH and CDR2 LQKENI. The CDR3 sequence is 17 residues long. CDR3: CASSPTGQGIMNTEAFF. For the CDR3, the DNA is TGTGCCAGCTCACCCACGGGACAGGGAATAATGAACACTGAAGCTTTCTTT.

Remarks on this clone: Mismatch with germline at one junction end may stem from a read error. The V and J genes are TRBV7-9 and TRBJ2-7, with 9 positions matching TRBD1. This CDR3 has 15 residues. Germline lookup yields CDR1 SEHNR and CDR2 FQNEAQ (reference sequence). The CDR3 sequence is CSSSPDRGVSYEQYF. As DNA, the CDR3 is TGTTCCAGCAGCCCAGACAGGGGGGTTTCCTACGAGCAGTACTTC. Together with reference TRBV7-9 and TRBJ2-7, the CDR3 gives the full variable domain: DTGVSQNPRHKITKRGQNVTFRCDPISEHNRLYWYRQTLGQGPEFLTYFQNEAQLEKSRLLSDRFSAERPKGSFSTLEIQRTEQGDSAMYLCSSSPDRGVSYEQYFGPGTRLTVT.

This clone has a single count. This chain connects TRBV5-1 to TRBJ1-4, with a weak D call TRBD1 (6 bases). This CDR3 is built from 14 residues. V was pared by 4 bases and J by 2 bases, with 9 bases between. Germline V gene data show CDR1 as SGHRS and CDR2 as YFSETQ. The CDR3 region has the DNA TGCGCCAGCAGCGCGGGGGGCACTAATGAAAAACTGTTTTTT. Translating it yields CASSAGGTNEKLFF.

The chain recombines TRBV29-1 with TRBJ2-3; D not certain. V was trimmed by 6 bases and J by 3 bases, leaving 13 bases between them. CDR3 length: 13 amino acids. Per germline, CDR1 SQVTM and CDR2 ANQGSEA. The CDR3, as DNA: TGCAGCGTAAACCCTCTGAGGACAGATACGCAGTATTTT. As protein: CSVNPLRTDTQYF.

The V call is TRBV5-1, the J call TRBJ1-1; no reliable D call. The CDR3 extends over 16 amino acids. V was trimmed by 5 bases and J by 1 base, leaving 18 bases between them. The germline V gene has CDR1 SGHRS and CDR2 YFSETQ. Here the CDR3 reads CASRHANLRENTEAFF. CDR3 coding DNA: TGCGCCAGCAGGCACGCCAACTTAAGAGAGAACACTGAAGCTTTCTTT. The complete variable domain, with remaining parts taken from reference TRBV5-1 and TRBJ1-1, reads KAGVTQTPRYLIKTRGQQVTLSCSPISGHRSVSWYQQTPGQGLQFLFEYFSETQRNKGNFPGRFSGRQFSNSRSEMNVSTLELGDSALYLCASRHANLRENTEAFFGQGTRLTVV.

The genes are TRBV28 and TRBJ1-6; D is unresolved. Trimming stripped 4 bases from V and 0 bases from J, with 4 bases between. CDR3 length: 14 amino acids. Germline CDR1 MDHEN, CDR2 SYDVKM. The CDR3 is CASSSNSYNSPLHF. DNA for the CDR3: TGTGCCAGCAGTTCAAACTCCTATAATTCACCCCTCCACTTT.

This clone appeared a single time. The rearrangement joins TRBV7-9 to TRBJ2-3; 14 nucleotides match TRBD2. V was clipped by 2 bases and J by 4 bases; unmatched bases: 5. CDR1 and CDR2 (germline): SEHNR, FQNEAQ (reference sequence). This CDR3 is 17 amino acids long. The CDR3 loop is CASSLRLAGGQPDTQYF. The CDR3 nucleotides are TGTGCCAGCAGCTTAAGACTAGCGGGGGGGCAACCAGATACGCAGTATTTT.

This sequence joins TRBV7-2 and TRBJ2-3; 8 nucleotides match TRBD2. Germline V gene lookup returns CDR1 SGHTA and CDR2 FQGNSA. V was pared by 2 bases and J by 2 bases, with 3 bases of the junction left unmatched. The CDR3 has 15 amino acids. CDR3 nucleotide sequence: TGTGCCAGCAGCTTATTAGCGGGGTTCACAGATACGCAGTATTTT. This encodes CASSLLAGFTDTQYF.

The rearrangement uses TRBV9 and TRBJ2-1; the match to TRBD1 covers 7 bases. CDR1 SGDLS and CDR2 YYNGEE come from the germline V gene. V lost 4 bases, J lost 0 bases, and 4 bases stayed unmatched. The CDR3 spans 15 residues. In nucleotides, the CDR3 is TGTGCCAGCAGCAGCAGGGGGAACTCCTACAATGAGCAGTTCTTC. This translates into CASSSRGNSYNEQFF.

The chain employs TRBV7-9 and TRBJ2-5, with TRBD2 identical over 8 bases. CDR1 is SEHNR and CDR2 is FQNEAQ in the germline V gene (reference sequence). This CDR3 is built from 16 residues. V lost 5 bases and J lost 10; bases outside the gene matches: 18. Here the CDR3 reads CASSHLRVAGTEDQYF. CDR3 nucleotide sequence: TGTGCCAGCAGCCATCTCAGGGTAGCGGGGACCGAGGACCAGTACTTC.